This T cell receptor (beta chain) comes out of a study of T cell responses to AZD1222 COVID-19 vaccine. The CDR3 totals 16 residues. The germline V gene encodes CDR1 KGHSH and CDR2 LQKENI. V shed 3 bases and J 6 bases; nucleotides not matched to a gene: 7. Measured with immunoSEQ multiplex PCR; TCRdb has only the in-frame clones, and not every one. The sample includes about 94,000 clones, around nine tenths of them seen just once. Study-wide results and caveats: Only six or seven AZD1222 recipients tested seropositive at baseline. Clonal diversity was possibly underestimated, and white British individuals and females predominated among donors. Regions left unmutated in variants are reportedly the target of nearly half of spike-specific TCRs. Two AZD1222 administrations were followed by greater Spike-specific TCR breadth and depth.

Concerning this clone: Its antigen is as yet unknown.

This clonotype was obtained from an adult who received the AZD1222 COVID-19 vaccine. V is TRBV18 and J is TRBJ2-7; 14 bases map to TRBD2. The sample here was peripheral blood, taken 28 days after the second AZD1222 dose. The DNA for the CDR3 is TGTGCCAGCTCACCCAATCCGGGACTAGCGGGAGTCGAGCAGTACTTC. Protein: CASSPNPGLAGVEQYF. The full variable domain, in which reference TRBV18 and TRBJ2-7 provide the parts outside the CDR3, is NAGVMQNPRHLVRRRGQEARLRCSPMKGHSHVYWYRQLPEEGLKFMVYLQKENIIDESGMPKERFSAEFPKEGPSILRIQQVVRGDSAAYFCASSPNPGLAGVEQYFGPGTRLTVT.